A selection of T cell receptor beta chains follows, all from one sample in a study of T cell responses to AZD1222 COVID-19 vaccine. The method was immunoSEQ multiplex PCR; TCRdb's version includes in-frame clones alone and lacks a portion of them. The sample has some 130,000 clones; roughly 88% are singletons. The sample was peripheral blood, taken on day 0 of AZD1222 vaccination. The receptors shown here come from an adult in good health. Each CDR3 is given with its conserved first and last residue. D genes are given only for firm matches. The size of a clone is reported for some rows only, either as once, few or many, or as a class for expanded clones.

abundance,v_gene,j_gene,d_gene,CDR3nt,CDR3aa
.,TRBV4-1,TRBJ1-3,.,TGCGCCAGCAGCCAAGGGTTCAGTTCTGGAAACACCATATATTTT,CASSQGFSSGNTIYF
.,TRBV7-9,TRBJ2-6,.,TGTGCCAGCAAATTGACCGGGGCCCTGGCTGGGGCCAACGTCCTGACTTTC,CASKLTGALAGANVLTF
.,TRBV6-4,TRBJ1-5,TRBD1,TGTGCCAGCAGTGACACAGGGGGTAGTCAGCCCCAGCATTTT,CASSDTGGSQPQHF
.,TRBV30,TRBJ1-3,TRBD1,TGTGCCTGGATGACCGGGACAGGGGGAAACACCATATATTTT,CAWMTGTGGNTIYF
.,TRBV4-3,TRBJ1-6,.,TGCGCCAGCAGTCAAAACCCGGGAGTCTATAATTCACCCCTCCACTTT,CASSQNPGVYNSPLHF
.,TRBV15,TRBJ1-1,.,TGTGCCACCAGCAGAGCCGCGGGGGACTCGATAGTTGCTTTCTTT,CATSRAAGDSIVAFF
.,TRBV2,TRBJ2-1,.,TGTGCCAGCAGGGCACGGACAAGGCGCTCCTACAATGAGCAGTTCTTC,CASRARTRRSYNEQFF
.,TRBV19,TRBJ2-2,TRBD2,TGTGCCAGTAGTGTCGCGGGGGGGCAAACCGGGGAGCTGTTTTTT,CASSVAGGQTGELFF
.,TRBV6-5,TRBJ1-2,TRBD1,TGTGCCAGCAGCCAGGGACAGGGGAGAGGAGGCTACACCTTC,CASSQGQGRGGYTF
.,TRBV30,TRBJ2-7,.,TGTGCCTGGAGTGGGTCTTCTCGCGAGCAGTACTTC,CAWSGSSREQYF
once,TRBV6-5,TRBJ2-1,TRBD2,TGTGCCAGCAGGATGGGGACTAGCGGGGGCAATGAGCAGTTCTTC,CASRMGTSGGNEQFF
once,TRBV6-2/TRBV6-3,TRBJ1-1,TRBD1,TGTGCCAGCAGTAAGCCGGGGACAGTGAAGTGGAACACTGAAGCTTTCTTT,CASSKPGTVKWNTEAFF
.,TRBV7-3,TRBJ2-1,.,TGTGCCAGCAGCCCTAGGGTATCCTACAATGAGCAGTTCTTC,CASSPRVSYNEQFF
.,TRBV5-1,TRBJ2-3,TRBD1,TGCGCCAGCAGCCCCGCCTTACAGGGGGCAACAGATACGCAGTATTTT,CASSPALQGATDTQYF
few,TRBV2,TRBJ2-2,.,TGTGCCAGCATCCGACGAGGGGGCACCGGGGAGCTGTTTTTT,CASIRRGGTGELFF
.,TRBV30,TRBJ1-2,.,TGTGCCTGGAGTCTAGAGGGTTTAGGTTCCTATGGCTACACCTTC,CAWSLEGLGSYGYTF
.,TRBV2,TRBJ1-2,.,TGTGCCAGCAGCGCAGGGTTGGGGGCCGAAAAGGGCTACACCTTC,CASSAGLGAEKGYTF
.,TRBV4-1,TRBJ1-5,TRBD1,TGCGCCAGCAGCCATCTTGCAGGGGGATCGGGACAGCCCCAGCATTTT,CASSHLAGGSGQPQHF
once,TRBV3-1/TRBV3-2,TRBJ2-7,.,TGTGCCAGCAGCCCCCAGAGCTACGAGCAGTACTTC,CASSPQSYEQYF
.,TRBV24-1,TRBJ1-5,.,TGTGCCACCAGTCCGCAGATCAGCAATCAGCCCCAGCATTTT,CATSPQISNQPQHF
.,TRBV6-4,TRBJ2-7,TRBD2,TGTGCCAGCAGTGTCGCGGGAGGAGTCTACGAGCAGTACTTC,CASSVAGGVYEQYF
.,TRBV15,TRBJ1-1,TRBD1,TGTGCCACCAGCAGGGGGGGACAGATAAACACTGAAGCTTTCTTT,CATSRGGQINTEAFF
.,TRBV3-1/TRBV3-2,TRBJ2-2,.,TGTGCCAGCAGCCAAGATACTGGGGTAACCGGGGAGCTGTTTTTT,CASSQDTGVTGELFF
.,TRBV6-4,TRBJ1-2,TRBD1,TGTGCCAGCAGTGACTCTGTGACAGGGCTAACGGGCTACACCTTC,CASSDSVTGLTGYTF
.,TRBV7-9,TRBJ2-7,.,TGTGCCAGCAGCTTCGGACCGAGCTCCTACGAGCAGTACTTC,CASSFGPSSYEQYF
.,TRBV11-2,TRBJ1-2,.,TGTGCCAGTCCTGGCGATGGCTACACCTTC,CASPGDGYTF
.,TRBV7-2,TRBJ2-7,TRBD2,TGTGCCAGCAGCCCCTTTAGCGGGAGGGCGTCCGAGCAGTACTTC,CASSPFSGRASEQYF
.,TRBV27,TRBJ2-1,.,TGTGCCAGCAGCCGTCCGGCGGGGGCGGGAGAGCAGTTCTTC,CASSRPAGAGEQFF
.,TRBV4-1,TRBJ1-6,.,TGCGCCAGCAGCCAAGGCATAGAACCCCTCCACTTT,CASSQGIEPLHF
.,TRBV11-2,TRBJ2-7,TRBD1,TGTGCCAGCAGCCCCGGGACAGGCGACTACGAGCAGTACTTC,CASSPGTGDYEQYF
.,TRBV19,TRBJ1-6,.,TGTGCCAGTAAAGATATTAACAGAGGGAATTATAATTCACCCCTCCACTTT,CASKDINRGNYNSPLHF
.,TRBV7-2,TRBJ2-7,TRBD2,TGTGCCAGCAGCTTAGCCGGGACTAGCGGGAGGAACTCCTACGAGCAGTACTTC,CASSLAGTSGRNSYEQYF
.,TRBV12-3/TRBV12-4,TRBJ1-3,.,TGTGCCAGCAGTTTAGGGGTGGGGGGAAGCTTT,CASSLGVGGSF
.,TRBV6-1,TRBJ2-7,.,TGTGCCAGCAGCGAAGAAAGACCACCCTACGAGCAGTACTTC,CASSEERPPYEQYF
.,TRBV30,TRBJ1-6,.,TGTGCCTGGGGTCAACCGGGGGGCTTCAATTCACCCCTCCACTTT,CAWGQPGGFNSPLHF
.,TRBV18,TRBJ2-7,.,TGTGCCAGCTCACCATTGGACTTC,CASSPLDF
.,TRBV29-1,TRBJ2-1,TRBD2,TGCAGCGTTGAAGATCGCGGTAGCGGGAGTCGAAATGAGCAGTTCTTC,CSVEDRGSGSRNEQFF
.,TRBV24-1,TRBJ2-5,.,TGTGCCACCAGTCCCTGGGGGGCAGGAGGGACCCAGTACTTC,CATSPWGAGGTQYF
.,TRBV5-1,TRBJ1-2,.,TGCGCCAGCAGCTTGGCCAGGGGCCTTGGCTACACCTTC,CASSLARGLGYTF
.,TRBV12-5,TRBJ1-5,.,TGTGCTAGTGACCGGGGAGAGGGAGAGAATCAGCCCCAGCATTTT,CASDRGEGENQPQHF
.,TRBV30,TRBJ1-6,.,TGTGCCTGGAGTCCTAAGGCCTATAATTCACCCCTCCACTTT,CAWSPKAYNSPLHF